One sample yielded the 4 T cell receptor beta chains listed below, sequenced in a study of shared clonotypes between healthy human individuals (TCRdb year 2020). The library came from the immunoSEQ multiplex PCR assay. TCRdb limited this immuneACCESS table to in-frame rearrangements with V and J called. A share of clones is missing; checked studies link under half to unresolved V genes, and the rest is unexplained. The sample data list some 2.3 million clones, and 93% of these were observed just once. The top ten clones comprise 0.35% to 0.5% of the sample. The material sequenced was naive CD4+ T cells from PBMCs. Explained via the paper, the cell subset or site label denotes: CD45RA+ positively selected. The receptors originated from a young man in good health. Some clones in this sample may be carry-over from other donors' samples.

The V gene is TRBV5-6, the J gene TRBJ1-2, with a weak D call TRBD1 (5 bases). The CDR3 is 14 residues long. The germline gives CDR1 SGHDT, CDR2 YYEEEE. Trimming left V 6 bases short and J 0 bases short, with 12 bases between. The CDR3 nucleotides are TGTGCCAGCATCTTCCTAGGGGCTAACTATGGCTACACCTTC. This codes for CASIFLGANYGYTF.

The CDR3 is CSVSSGRPGANVLTF. In DNA form, the CDR3 reads TGCAGCGTTTCTAGCGGGAGGCCCGGGGCCAACGTCCTGACTTTC. The gene calls are TRBV29-1 and TRBJ2-6; 11 positions agree with TRBD2. The ends lost 5 bases at V and 4 bases at J; junction bases unmatched: 4. Germline values: CDR1 SQVTM, CDR2 ANQGSEA. This CDR3 region has 15 residues.

About this clone itself: This may arise from a read error, as a much more abundant clone is one base away. Other DNA sequences in this specimen translate into the identical CDR3. The V and J genes are TRBV5-1 and TRBJ2-5, with D unresolved. The CDR3 has 11 amino acids. V lost 1 base, J lost 5 bases, and 3 bases lay in between. CDR1 SGHRS and CDR2 YFSETQ come from the germline V gene. CDR3: CASSLQETQYF. The CDR3 nucleotides read TGCGCCAGCAGCTTGCAGGAGACCCAGTACTTC.

The gene calls are TRBV6-5 and TRBJ2-2, with TRBD1 matching over 9 bases. The CDR3 runs to 13 residues. Germline CDR1 and CDR2: MNHEY and SVGAGI. The V segment lost 8 bases and the J segment 6 bases; nucleotides outside the gene matches: 4. This CDR3 reads CASRTGGPGELFF. DNA for the CDR3: TGTGCCAGCCGAACAGGGGGCCCCGGGGAGCTGTTTTTT.